These 11 T cell receptor beta chains share one sample of origin, sequenced in a study of beta chain features in type 1 diabetes. As every portion of the isolated RNA was reverse transcribed, the sequencing read expressed TCRB transcripts. This table comes from immunoSEQ multiplex PCR, and its TCRdb copy is limited to in-frame clones, with some not included. The repertoire includes hundreds of thousands of clones, about 16% of them detected once, and 0.09% to 0.095% sits in the top ten. The sample comprised naive CD4+ T cells from blood. These receptor sequences come from a young man in good health.

This clone has only a few counts. The chain couples TRBV7-2 to TRBJ2-5; D might be TRBD2 (5 bases). With 2 bases removed from V and 5 bases from J, the gap between germline ends came to 12 bases. Germline assignment: CDR1 SGHTA and CDR2 FQGNSA. The CDR3 consists of 14 residues. The CDR3 here is CASSLQEARETQYF. The DNA of the CDR3 is TGTGCCAGCAGCTTACAGGAGGCCCGGGAGACCCAGTACTTC.

The V call is TRBV7-8, the J call TRBJ1-1, with unresolved D. CDR3 length equals 15 residues. The V end lost 5 bases, the J end lost 1 base, and 14 bases lay between the germline ends. Germline V gene sequence: CDR1 SGHVS, CDR2 FQNEAQ. The CDR3 DNA follows: TGTGCCAGCAGCCCCCGAGCGAGGTCGAACACTGAAGCTTTCTTT. Amino acids: CASSPRARSNTEAFF. The complete variable domain, with remaining parts taken from reference TRBV7-8 and TRBJ1-1, reads GAGVSQSPRYKVAKRGQDVALRCDPISGHVSLFWYQQALGQGPEFLTYFQNEAQLDKSGLPSDRFFAERPEGSVSTLKIQRTQQEDSAVYLCASSPRARSNTEAFFGQGTRLTVV.

This clone occurred a few times. This rearrangement joins TRBV13 to TRBJ2-7; D gene uncertain. V dropped 5 bases and J dropped 4 bases, with 21 bases sitting between them. CDR1 and CDR2 from the germline V gene are PRHDT and FYEKMQ (reference sequence). There are 16 residues in the CDR3. CDR3 region: CASSLAQDRDIYEQYF. The CDR3 DNA sequence: TGTGCCAGCAGCCTTGCTCAGGACCGCGATATTTACGAGCAGTACTTC.

This clone was counted only a few times. V and J are TRBV7-8 and TRBJ2-1; TRBD2 matches at 11 bases. Germline CDR1 and CDR2: SGHVS and FQNEAQ. The V segment lost 3 bases and the J segment 9 bases; nucleotides outside the gene matches: 10. The CDR3 has 16 amino acids. Here the CDR3 reads CASSLVIAGGPGEQFF. In DNA form, the CDR3 reads TGTGCCAGCAGCTTGGTCATAGCGGGAGGGCCGGGTGAGCAGTTCTTC. Complete variable domain (other parts from reference TRBV7-8 and TRBJ2-1): GAGVSQSPRYKVAKRGQDVALRCDPISGHVSLFWYQQALGQGPEFLTYFQNEAQLDKSGLPSDRFFAERPEGSVSTLKIQRTQQEDSAVYLCASSLVIAGGPGEQFFGPGTRLTVL.

This clone has more than one count but fewer than ten. V gene TRBV9 combines with J gene TRBJ2-2; TRBD1 is a possible D gene (5 bases). This CDR3 has 16 amino acids. Germline V gives CDR1 SGDLS, CDR2 YYNGEE. With 0 bases removed from V and 4 bases from J, the gap between germline ends came to 13 bases. For the CDR3, the DNA is TGTGCCAGCAGCGTAGTAGGGGCGCCCCTCACCGGGGAGCTGTTTTTT. This gives the protein CASSVVGAPLTGELFF.

This clone has more than one count but fewer than ten. One junction end does not reproduce the germline sequence, and a read error may be involved. This rearrangement joins TRBV20-1 to TRBJ1-4; D is possibly TRBD1 (5 bases). The CDR3 spans 10 residues. Germline V gives CDR1 DFQATT, CDR2 SNEGSKA (reference sequence). CDR3 in DNA: TGCAGTGCTAGGGACCGGGACCCGGTTTTT. It specifies CSARDRDPVF.

The chain joins TRBV10-3 to TRBJ2-5; TRBD2 matches 8 bases. This CDR3 region has 14 residues. The ends lost 4 bases at V and 3 bases at J; junction bases unmatched: 4. The germline V gene has CDR1 ENHRY and CDR2 SYGVKD. CDR3 region: CAISASGGKETQYF. CDR3 coding DNA: TGTGCCATCAGTGCGAGCGGGGGCAAAGAGACCCAGTACTTC.

This clone has a handful of counts. The chain uses TRBV15 and TRBJ1-3, with a tentative D call TRBD1 (5 bases). Germline CDR1 is LNHNV and CDR2 is YYDKDF (reference sequence). This CDR3 is 16 amino acids long. Trimming left V 0 bases short and J 2 bases short, with 11 bases between. Here the CDR3 DNA reads TGTGCCACCAGCAGAGATAGCAGGGCCCCTGGAAACACCATATATTTT. This translates into CATSRDSRAPGNTIYF.

The chain uses TRBV18 and TRBJ1-5; 10 bases line up with TRBD1. The CDR3 length is 17 residues. The J segment lost 0 bases and the V segment lost 2 bases, leaving 4 bases of the junction unmatched. Germline V gives CDR1 KGHSH, CDR2 LQKENI. CDR3 DNA sequence: TGTGCCAGCTCACCAAGAGGACAGGGGGATAGCAATCAGCCCCAGCATTTT. The encoded protein is CASSPRGQGDSNQPQHF.

V usage is TRBV9 and J usage is TRBJ1-6, with D perhaps TRBD1 (6 bases). The CDR3 has 15 amino acids. Trimming pared 3 bases from V and 8 bases from J, leaving 15 bases between. The germline V gene encodes CDR1 SGDLS and CDR2 YYNGEE. The CDR3, as DNA: TGTGCCAGCAGCGCTACAGGGATCCCGGATTCACCCCTCCACTTT. Encoded protein: CASSATGIPDSPLHF.

This clone came up a few times. This sequence joins TRBV11-2 and TRBJ2-5, with a tentative D call TRBD2 (5 bases). Trimming cost V 5 bases and J 5 bases, with 9 bases left between them. Germline values: CDR1 SGHAT, CDR2 FQNNGV. The CDR3 is made up of 12 amino acids. The chain's CDR3 is CASSPPGETQYF. The CDR3 coding sequence is TGTGCCAGCAGCCCCCCGGGGGAGACCCAGTACTTC.